The clone carrying this TCR beta chain has ten or more counts. Time point described: persistent/refractory GD, antithyroid drugs over 5 years with positive TRAb. PBMC RNA was the source of the TCR library. It was American Thyroid Association guidelines that determined Graves' disease diagnosis. This sample was included in a study of regulatory T cells in long-lasting Graves disease. Losses at the gene ends were 4 bases for V and 7 bases for J; bases not matched to a gene: 4. CDR3 length: 14 residues. Looked up from germline, CDR1 is MNHNS and CDR2 is SASEGT. The authors built TCR beta libraries using iRepertoire HTBI primers and Arm-PCR of CDR3 regions. Using its own MiXCR run on the multiplex PCR reads, TCRdb lists one record per CDR3 protein. This table has 400,000 to 500,000 distinct CDR3 sequences, roughly 23% appearing once.

Sequenced here: peripheral blood mononuclear cells (PBMCs), sampled when the disease was refractory, from a patient treated with antithyroid drugs. This receptor was obtained from a female donor with Graves disease. The V call is TRBV6-1, the J call TRBJ1-6; 7 bases match TRBD1. Here the CDR3 DNA reads TGTGCCAGCAGTGCTGACAGGGCCAATTCACCCCTCCACTTT. As protein: CASSADRANSPLHF.